The entry below gives a single T cell receptor beta chain sequence along with its context. This sample stems from a study of control samples from healthy donors and cancer patients. This table comes from immunoSEQ multiplex PCR, and its TCRdb copy is limited to in-frame clones, with some not included. Of approximately 97,000 clones listed, 80% to 90% are singletons. The V gene lost 1 base and the J gene lost 8 bases, with 9 bases spanning the gap. The CDR3 is made up of 12 amino acids. Germline V CDR1 and CDR2: SGHKS, YYEKEE (reference sequence). The V gene is TRBV5-5, the J gene TRBJ1-2; possibly TRBD1 for D (6 bases). The sequencing input was blood. The origin of this receptor is a man in his thirties or forties in good health. The CDR3 DNA follows: TGTGCCAGCAGCTTGAACAGGGAAGGCTACACCTTC. It yields the protein CASSLNREGYTF.